The sequence of this T cell receptor beta chain was determined in a study of blood T cells in healthy people across ages. The overall study: Per two T cells, about one barcoded beta molecule was captured through template switching.

Then a second PCR, running about 6 to 12 cycles, was carried out with a sample-barcoded 5' primer and a J-beta primer mix. TCRdb re-called the 5' RACE reads with MiXCR, one entry per CDR3 protein. The data show hundreds of thousands of distinct CDR3 sequences, 30% to 45% seen once. The CDR3 extends over 13 amino acids. V shed 10 bases and J shed 0 bases, with 12 bases lying between them. V gene TRBV12-3 or TRBV12-4 combines with J gene TRBJ1-1; D is ambiguous. The TCR originated in a man between 18 and 29 years old in good health. Material for sequencing was blood. CDR3 nucleotides: TGTGCCACCACTGACCTTATGAACACTGAAGCTTTCTTT. Translation gives CATTDLMNTEAFF.